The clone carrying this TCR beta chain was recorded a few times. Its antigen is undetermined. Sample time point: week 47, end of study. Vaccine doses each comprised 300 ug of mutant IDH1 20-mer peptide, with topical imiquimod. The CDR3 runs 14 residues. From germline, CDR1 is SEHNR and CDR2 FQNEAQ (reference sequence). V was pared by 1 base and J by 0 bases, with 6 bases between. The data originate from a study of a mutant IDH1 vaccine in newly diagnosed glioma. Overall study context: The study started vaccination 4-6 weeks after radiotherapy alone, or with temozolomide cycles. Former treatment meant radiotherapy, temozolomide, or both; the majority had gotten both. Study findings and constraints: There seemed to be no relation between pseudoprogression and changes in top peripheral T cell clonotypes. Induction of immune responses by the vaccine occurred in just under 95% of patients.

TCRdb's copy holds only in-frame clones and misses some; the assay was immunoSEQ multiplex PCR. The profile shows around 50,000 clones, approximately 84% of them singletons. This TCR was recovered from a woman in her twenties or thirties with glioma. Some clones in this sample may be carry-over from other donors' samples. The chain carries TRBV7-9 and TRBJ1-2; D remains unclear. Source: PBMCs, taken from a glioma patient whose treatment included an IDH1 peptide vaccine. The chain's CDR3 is CASSLDTANYGYTF. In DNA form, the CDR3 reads TGTGCCAGCAGCTTAGACACCGCTAACTATGGCTACACCTTC. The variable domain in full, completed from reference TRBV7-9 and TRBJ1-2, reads DTGVSQNPRHKITKRGQNVTFRCDPISEHNRLYWYRQTLGQGPEFLTYFQNEAQLEKSRLLSDRFSAERPKGSFSTLEIQRTEQGDSAMYLCASSLDTANYGYTFGSGTRLTVV.